The entry below gives a single TCR beta chain sequence along with its context. These data belong to a study of blood T cell repertoires in COVID-19. Study-wide background: Acute and convalescent COVID-19 samples came from the United States, Italy and Spain. Sources were T cells, B-cell-depleted T cells, or PBMCs; the material itself was cDNA or gDNA.

CDR1 and CDR2 (germline): SNHLY, FYNNEI. There are 15 residues in the CDR3. The V and J ends lost 0 bases and 7 bases respectively, with 15 bases between them. As processed by the authors: Researchers report that nucleated cell counts were estimated from reference gene primer amplification. Assay: immunoSEQ multiplex PCR; the TCRdb copy retains only in-frame clones and omits some. From that table come the V and J calls and clone size; the DNA was used to work out D and trimming. In the table there are some 97,000 clones, under 90% of which are singletons. Source material: peripheral blood. This rearrangement joins TRBV2 to TRBJ2-5; no definite D call. The clonotype comes from a human donor in a cohort sampled during active COVID-19. DNA of the CDR3: TGTGCCAGCAGTGAAGCGCCCGCACTCCCATGGACCCAGTACTTC. Its protein is CASSEAPALPWTQYF.